This TCR beta chain was found in a study of shared clonotypes between healthy human individuals. Study-wide background: The study enrolled a couple of women and a few men aged 18 to 49.

Study-wide findings and caveats: The sharing of about 5% of naive CD4 clonotypes was seen across a few donors.

Deep was the level used in running the assay. Measured with immunoSEQ multiplex PCR; TCRdb has only the in-frame clones, and not every one. This repertoire shows approximately 2,300,000 clones, roughly 92% found once; its top ten account for around 0.35%. A note on this clone: Its target is not known.

V was trimmed by 5 bases and J by 3 bases, leaving 19 bases between them. There are 16 residues in the CDR3. Germline V gives CDR1 SGHTA, CDR2 FQGNSA. The sequenced sample consisted of naive CD4+ T cells from PBMCs. The subset was: CD45RA+ positively selected. The V call is TRBV7-2, the J call TRBJ1-1; possibly TRBD1 for D (6 bases). The TCR comes from a young man in good health. Some clones in this sample may be carry-over from other donors' samples. The CDR3 sequence: CASSRPTIQGDTEAFF. The CDR3, as DNA: TGTGCCAGCAGCCGACCTACAATACAGGGAGACACTGAAGCTTTCTTT.